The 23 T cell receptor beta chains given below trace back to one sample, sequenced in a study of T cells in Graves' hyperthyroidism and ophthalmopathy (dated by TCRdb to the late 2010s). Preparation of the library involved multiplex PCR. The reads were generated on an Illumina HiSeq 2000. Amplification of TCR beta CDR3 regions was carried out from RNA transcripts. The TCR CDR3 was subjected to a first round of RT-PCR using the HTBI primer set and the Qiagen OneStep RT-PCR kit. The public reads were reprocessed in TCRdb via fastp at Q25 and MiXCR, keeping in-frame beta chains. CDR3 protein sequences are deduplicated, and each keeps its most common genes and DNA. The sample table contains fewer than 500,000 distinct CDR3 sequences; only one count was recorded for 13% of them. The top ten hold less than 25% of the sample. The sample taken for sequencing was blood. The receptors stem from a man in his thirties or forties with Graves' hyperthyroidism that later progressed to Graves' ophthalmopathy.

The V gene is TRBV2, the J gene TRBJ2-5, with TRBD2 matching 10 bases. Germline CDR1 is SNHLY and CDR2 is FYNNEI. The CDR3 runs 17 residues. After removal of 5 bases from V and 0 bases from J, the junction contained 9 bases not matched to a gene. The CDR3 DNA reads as TGTGCCAGCAGTAGACTAGCGGGCGTGGCGTACCAAGAGACCCAGTACTTC. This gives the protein CASSRLAGVAYQETQYF.

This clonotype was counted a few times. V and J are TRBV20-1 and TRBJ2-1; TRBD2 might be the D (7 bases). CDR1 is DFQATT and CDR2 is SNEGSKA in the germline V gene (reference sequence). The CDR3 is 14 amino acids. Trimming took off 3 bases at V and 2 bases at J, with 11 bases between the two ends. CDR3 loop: CSASGGPTYNEQFF. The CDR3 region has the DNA TGCAGTGCTAGCGGGGGGCCTACCTACAATGAGCAGTTCTTC.

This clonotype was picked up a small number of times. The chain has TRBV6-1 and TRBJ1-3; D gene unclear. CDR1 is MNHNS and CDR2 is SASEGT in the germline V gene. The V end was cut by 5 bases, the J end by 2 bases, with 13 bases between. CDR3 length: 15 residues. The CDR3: CASSYTEGTGNTIYF. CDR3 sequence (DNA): TGTGCCAGCAGTTATACTGAAGGGACTGGAAACACCATATATTTT.

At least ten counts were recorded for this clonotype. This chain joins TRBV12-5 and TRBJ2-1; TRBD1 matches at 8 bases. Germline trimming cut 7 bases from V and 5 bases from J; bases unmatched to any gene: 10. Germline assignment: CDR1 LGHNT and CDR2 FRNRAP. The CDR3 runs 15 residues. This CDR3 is CASEGADRANNEQFF. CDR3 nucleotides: TGTGCTAGTGAAGGGGCGGACAGGGCAAACAATGAGCAGTTCTTC.

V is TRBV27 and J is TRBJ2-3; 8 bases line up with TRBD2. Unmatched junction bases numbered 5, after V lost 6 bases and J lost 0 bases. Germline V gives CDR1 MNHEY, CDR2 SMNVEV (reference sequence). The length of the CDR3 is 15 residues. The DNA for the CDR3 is TGTGCCAGCAGGCATAGCGGGGTGAGCACAGATACGCAGTATTTT. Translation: CASRHSGVSTDTQYF.

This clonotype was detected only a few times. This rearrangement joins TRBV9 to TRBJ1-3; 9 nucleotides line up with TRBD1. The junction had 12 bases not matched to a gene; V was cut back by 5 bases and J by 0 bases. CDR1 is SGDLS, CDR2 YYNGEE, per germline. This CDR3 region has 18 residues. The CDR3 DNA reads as TGTGCCAGCAGTGCCGGGACAGGGAGAAGGACCTCTGGAAACACCATATATTTT. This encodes CASSAGTGRRTSGNTIYF.

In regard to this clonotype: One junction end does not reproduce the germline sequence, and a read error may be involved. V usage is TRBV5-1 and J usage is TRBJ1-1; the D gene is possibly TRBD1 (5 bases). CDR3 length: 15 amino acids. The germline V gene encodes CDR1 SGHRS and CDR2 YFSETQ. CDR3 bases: TGTGCCAGCAGCTTGGAGGTGGGCTCGGACACTGAAGCGTTCTTT. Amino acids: CASSLEVGSDTEAFF.

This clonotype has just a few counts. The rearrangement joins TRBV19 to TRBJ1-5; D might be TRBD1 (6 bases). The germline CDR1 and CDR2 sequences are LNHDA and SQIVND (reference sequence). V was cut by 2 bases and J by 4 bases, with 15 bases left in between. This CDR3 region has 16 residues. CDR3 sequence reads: CASSIIGGSGNQPQHF. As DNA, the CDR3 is TGTGCCAGTAGTATAATCGGGGGCAGCGGGAATCAGCCCCAGCATTTT.

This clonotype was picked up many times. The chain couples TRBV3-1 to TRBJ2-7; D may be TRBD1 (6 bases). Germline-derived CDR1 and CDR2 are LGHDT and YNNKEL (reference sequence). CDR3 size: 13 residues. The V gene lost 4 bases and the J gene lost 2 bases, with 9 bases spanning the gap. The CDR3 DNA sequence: TGTGCCAGCAGCCCGTGGACAGCCTACGAGCAGTACTTC. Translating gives CASSPWTAYEQYF.

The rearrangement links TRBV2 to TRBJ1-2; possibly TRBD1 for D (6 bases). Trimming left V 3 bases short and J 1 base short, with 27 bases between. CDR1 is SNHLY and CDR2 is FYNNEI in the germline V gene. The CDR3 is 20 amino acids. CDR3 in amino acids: CASSDAAPRRGGPDNYGYTF. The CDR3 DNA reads TGTGCCAGCAGTGACGCGGCTCCACGGAGGGGGGGCCCCGATAACTATGGCTACACCTTC.

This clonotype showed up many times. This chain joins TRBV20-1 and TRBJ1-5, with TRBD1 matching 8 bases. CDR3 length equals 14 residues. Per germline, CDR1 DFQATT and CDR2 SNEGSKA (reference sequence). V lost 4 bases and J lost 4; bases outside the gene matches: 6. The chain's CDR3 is CSAKDRVGNQPQHF. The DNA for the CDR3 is TGCAGTGCTAAGGACAGGGTTGGAAATCAGCCCCAGCATTTT.

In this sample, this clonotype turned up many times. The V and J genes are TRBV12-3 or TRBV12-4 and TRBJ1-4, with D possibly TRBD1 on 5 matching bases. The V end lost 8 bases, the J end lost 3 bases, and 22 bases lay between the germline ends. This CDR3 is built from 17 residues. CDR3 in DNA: TGTGCCAGCCGGAGTTGGGGGATGGGGCCCTCTAATGAAAAACTGTTTTTT. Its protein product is CASRSWGMGPSNEKLFF.

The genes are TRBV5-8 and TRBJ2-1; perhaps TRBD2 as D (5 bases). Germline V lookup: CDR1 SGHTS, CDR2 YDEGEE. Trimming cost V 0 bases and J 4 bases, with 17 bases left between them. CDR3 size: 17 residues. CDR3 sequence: CASSLEVLATHYNEQFF. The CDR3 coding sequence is TGTGCCAGCAGCTTGGAGGTGCTAGCTACCCATTACAATGAGCAGTTCTTC.

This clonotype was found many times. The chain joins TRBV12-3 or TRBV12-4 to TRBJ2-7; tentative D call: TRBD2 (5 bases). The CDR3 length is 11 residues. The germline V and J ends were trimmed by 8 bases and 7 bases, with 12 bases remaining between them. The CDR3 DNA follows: TGTGCCAGCTCGACTATGTGGGAGCAGTACTTC. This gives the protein CASSTMWEQYF.

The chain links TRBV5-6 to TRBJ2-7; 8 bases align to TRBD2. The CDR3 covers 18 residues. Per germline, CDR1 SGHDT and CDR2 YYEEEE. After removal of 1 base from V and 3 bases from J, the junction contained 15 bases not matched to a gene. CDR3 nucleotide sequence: TGTGCCAGCAGCTTGCTGTTTCGCAGCGGGGGCCGAAGCTACGAGCAGTACTTC. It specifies CASSLLFRSGGRSYEQYF.

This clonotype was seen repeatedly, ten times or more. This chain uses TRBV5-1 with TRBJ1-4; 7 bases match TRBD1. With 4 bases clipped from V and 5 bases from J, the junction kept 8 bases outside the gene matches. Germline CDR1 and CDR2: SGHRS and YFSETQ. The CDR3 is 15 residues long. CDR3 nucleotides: TGCGCCAGCAGCGCCCAGACAGGGACAAATGAAAAACTGTTTTTT. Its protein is CASSAQTGTNEKLFF.

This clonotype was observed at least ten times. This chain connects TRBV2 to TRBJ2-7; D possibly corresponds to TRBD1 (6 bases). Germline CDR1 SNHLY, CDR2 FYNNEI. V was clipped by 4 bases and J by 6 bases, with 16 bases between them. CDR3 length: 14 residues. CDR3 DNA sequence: TGTGCCAGCAGTGTACAGGGAACCTATCTCGAGCAGTACTTC. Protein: CASSVQGTYLEQYF. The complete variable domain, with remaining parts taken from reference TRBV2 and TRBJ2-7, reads EPEVTQTPSHQVTQMGQEVILRCVPISNHLYFYWYRQILGQKVEFLVSFYNNEISEKSEIFDDQFSVERPDGSNFTLKIRSTKLEDSAMYFCASSVQGTYLEQYFGPGTRLTVT.

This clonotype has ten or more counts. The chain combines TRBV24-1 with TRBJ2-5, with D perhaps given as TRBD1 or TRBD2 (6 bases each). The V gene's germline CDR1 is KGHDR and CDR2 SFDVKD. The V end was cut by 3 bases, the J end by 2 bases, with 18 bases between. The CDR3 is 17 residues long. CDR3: CATSDSSAGQIQETQYF. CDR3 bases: TGTGCCACCAGTGATAGCTCCGCGGGACAAATACAAGAGACCCAGTACTTC.

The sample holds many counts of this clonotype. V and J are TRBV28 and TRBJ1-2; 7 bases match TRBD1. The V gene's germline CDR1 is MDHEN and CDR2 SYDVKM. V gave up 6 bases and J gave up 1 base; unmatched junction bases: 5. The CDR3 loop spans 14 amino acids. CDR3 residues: CASRRRQGNYGYTF. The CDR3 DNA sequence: TGTGCCAGCAGACGGAGACAGGGTAACTATGGCTACACCTTC.

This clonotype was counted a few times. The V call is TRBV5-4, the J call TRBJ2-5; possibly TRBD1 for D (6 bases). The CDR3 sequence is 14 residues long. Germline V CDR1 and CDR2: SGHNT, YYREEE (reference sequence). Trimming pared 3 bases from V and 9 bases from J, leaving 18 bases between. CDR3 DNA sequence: TGTGCCAGCAGCTCAGACAGGTCCACCGTTTCCCAGTACTTC. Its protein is CASSSDRSTVSQYF.

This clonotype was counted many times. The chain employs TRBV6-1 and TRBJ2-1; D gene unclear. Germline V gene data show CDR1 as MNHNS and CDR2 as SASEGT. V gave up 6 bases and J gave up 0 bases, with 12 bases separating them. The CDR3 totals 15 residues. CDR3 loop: CASSRLQSSYNEQFF. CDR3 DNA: TGTGCCAGCAGCCGCCTACAGAGCTCCTACAATGAGCAGTTCTTC.

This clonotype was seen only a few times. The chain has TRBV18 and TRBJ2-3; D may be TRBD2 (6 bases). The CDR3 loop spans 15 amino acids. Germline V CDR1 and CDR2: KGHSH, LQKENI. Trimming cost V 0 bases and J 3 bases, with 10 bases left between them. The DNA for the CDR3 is TGTGCCAGCTCACCACCCTGGGGGGAAACAGATACGCAGTATTTT. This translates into CASSPPWGETDTQYF.

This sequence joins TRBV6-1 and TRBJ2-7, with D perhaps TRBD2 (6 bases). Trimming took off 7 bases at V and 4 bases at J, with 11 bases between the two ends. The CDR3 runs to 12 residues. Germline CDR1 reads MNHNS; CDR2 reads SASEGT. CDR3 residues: CASKGLSYEQYF. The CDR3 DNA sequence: TGTGCCAGCAAGGGACTTTCTTACGAGCAGTACTTC.